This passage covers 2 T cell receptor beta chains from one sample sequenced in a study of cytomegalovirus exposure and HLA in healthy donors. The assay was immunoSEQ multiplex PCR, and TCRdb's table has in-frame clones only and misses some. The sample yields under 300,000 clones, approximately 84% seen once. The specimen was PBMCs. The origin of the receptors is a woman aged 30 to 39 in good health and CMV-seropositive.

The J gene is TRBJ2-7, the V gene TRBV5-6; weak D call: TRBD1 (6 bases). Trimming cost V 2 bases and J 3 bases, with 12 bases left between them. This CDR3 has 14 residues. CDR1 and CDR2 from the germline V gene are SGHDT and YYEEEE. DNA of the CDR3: TGTGCCAGCAGCTTAAACTGGGGGCTCTACGAGCAGTACTTC. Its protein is CASSLNWGLYEQYF.

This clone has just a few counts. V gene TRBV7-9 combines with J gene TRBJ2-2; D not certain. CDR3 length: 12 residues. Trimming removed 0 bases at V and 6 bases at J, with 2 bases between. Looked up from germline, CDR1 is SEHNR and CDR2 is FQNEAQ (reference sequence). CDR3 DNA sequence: TGTGCCAGCAGCTTAGCCTCCGGGGAGCTGTTTTTT. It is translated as CASSLASGELFF.